Here is one T cell receptor beta chain with its context. These data are taken from a study of graft-versus-host responses after intestinal transplantation. Looking at the study overall: Every one of the recipients received anti-thymocyte globulin induction and afterwards took tacrolimus and steroids for about 3 years.

Repertoires were generated with immunoSEQ multiplex PCR, while TCRdb's copy carries only in-frame clones and drops some. The sample contains some 15,000 clones, about two thirds of which appear only once. Tissue from the graft was processed to free its intraepithelial and lamina propria lymphocytes. The material sequenced was ileum tissue, taken around 98 weeks after intestinal transplantation. This TCR came from a human patient who received an intestinal transplant, so some T cells may come from the graft donor.

CDR3 in DNA: TGCAGTGCTAGTTTGACAGGGGATGTA. Protein product: CSASLTGDV. This chain connects TRBV20-1 to TRBJ2-7; TRBD1 agrees at 8 bases. The CDR3 length is 9 residues. Germline V CDR1 and CDR2: DFQATT, SNEGSKA (reference sequence).